This T cell receptor (beta chain) is from a study of cytomegalovirus exposure and HLA in healthy donors. Study-level background: Earlier, 150 million to 200 million T cells were analyzed, and some 120 million unique TCR beta sequences were found among them. Overall study results and limits: In an earlier analysis, in 620 or so donors, most V segments appeared productive either ~87% or ~30% of the time. From TCR beta sequences, most subjects' HLA-A and HLA-B alleles were reportedly predicted accurately.

A word on this clone: The target antigen is unknown.

The V and J ends lost 4 bases and 4 bases respectively, with 10 bases between them. The CDR3 contains 13 residues. Germline lookup yields CDR1 KGHSH and CDR2 LQKENI. PCR used 60 Vbeta primers and 13 Jbeta primers. The data were produced by immunoSEQ multiplex PCR, yet TCRdb's version contains in-frame clones alone and is incomplete. The repertoire includes some 65,000 clones, more than 75% of them detected once, and roughly 3.1% sits in the top ten. Healthy bone marrow donors made up the cohort. The chain uses TRBV18 and TRBJ1-2; D is uncertain. Sequencing was carried out using PBMCs. This sequence originates from a girl aged 10-17 years in good health and CMV-seropositive. CDR3 in amino acids: CASSHINFYGYTF. DNA of the CDR3: TGTGCCAGCTCACATATAAACTTCTATGGCTACACCTTC. The whole variable domain, filled in from reference TRBV18 and TRBJ1-2, reads NAGVMQNPRHLVRRRGQEARLRCSPMKGHSHVYWYRQLPEEGLKFMVYLQKENIIDESGMPKERFSAEFPKEGPSILRIQQVVRGDSAAYFCASSHINFYGYTFGSGTRLTVV.